This passage covers 15 T cell receptor beta chains from one sample sequenced in a study of cytomegalovirus exposure and HLA in healthy donors. Primers: 60 Vbeta forward and 13 Jbeta reverse. Assay: immunoSEQ multiplex PCR; the TCRdb copy retains only in-frame clones and omits some. This repertoire shows around 94,000 clones, over 50% found once; its top ten account for 3% to 5%. Sequencing used PBMCs. The receptors here all came from a man aged 25 to 40 in good health and CMV-seronegative.

This rearrangement joins TRBV15 to TRBJ2-1; D possibly corresponds to TRBD1 (7 bases). The V and J ends lost 7 bases and 4 bases respectively, with 17 bases between them. This CDR3 is 15 amino acids long. The germline CDR1 and CDR2 sequences are LNHNV and YYDKDF (reference sequence). The CDR3 loop is CATTRTGGVYNEQFF. As DNA, the CDR3 is TGTGCCACCACCCGGACAGGCGGGGTATACAATGAGCAGTTCTTC.

The rearrangement links TRBV30 to TRBJ2-5, with a weak D call TRBD1 (7 bases). This CDR3 region has 14 residues. The V end was cut by 5 bases, the J end by 3 bases, with 16 bases between. Germline V gene data show CDR1 as GTSNPN and CDR2 as SVGIG (reference sequence). The CDR3 sequence is CAWQFDREEETQYF. In DNA form, the CDR3 reads TGTGCCTGGCAATTCGACAGGGAGGAAGAGACCCAGTACTTC.

This clone was counted a single time. This sequence joins TRBV30 and TRBJ2-7, with D possibly matching TRBD1 (5 bases). Looked up from germline, CDR1 is GTSNPN and CDR2 is SVGIG (reference sequence). Trimming pared 0 bases from V and 5 bases from J, leaving 8 bases between. The CDR3 length is 12 residues. As DNA, the CDR3 is TGTGCCTGGAGTGTATTGGGGCACGAGCAGTACTTC. It codes for CAWSVLGHEQYF.

V and J are TRBV7-6 and TRBJ2-7; 9 nucleotides line up with TRBD1. This CDR3 is built from 13 residues. After removal of 6 bases from V and 6 bases from J, the junction contained 6 bases not matched to a gene. CDR1 is SGHVS, CDR2 FNYEAQ, per germline. The DNA for the CDR3 is TGTGCCAGCAGTATCACAGGGGGCGGCGAGCAGTACTTC. Translated, it gives CASSITGGGEQYF.

The chain couples TRBV19 to TRBJ1-2; weak D call: TRBD1 (5 bases). The CDR3 contains 13 residues. The V gene's germline CDR1 is LNHDA and CDR2 SQIVND (reference sequence). V was shortened by 6 bases and J by 8 bases, with 16 bases between the two germline ends. CDR3 DNA: TGTGCCAGTAGCTCAGGGTCCGTTGGCGGCTACACCTTC. This sequence encodes CASSSGSVGGYTF.

CDR3 in amino acids: CASSDAGFAYGYTF. The CDR3 DNA is TGTGCCAGCAGTGACGCAGGGTTTGCCTATGGCTACACCTTC. This rearrangement joins TRBV6-1 to TRBJ1-2; tentative D call: TRBD1 (5 bases). There are 14 residues in the CDR3. CDR1 MNHNS and CDR2 SASEGT come from the germline V gene. Trimming removed 3 bases from V and 4 bases from J, with 12 bases in between.

The chain carries TRBV19 and TRBJ2-7; 10 nucleotides line up with TRBD1. After removal of 0 bases from V and 3 bases from J, the junction contained 8 bases not matched to a gene. Per germline, CDR1 LNHDA and CDR2 SQIVND (reference sequence). CDR3 size: 17 residues. CDR3 DNA sequence: TGTGCCAGTAGTATAGATCGACTGGGGACAGGGGACTACGAGCAGTACTTC. It yields the protein CASSIDRLGTGDYEQYF.

This clone was found a few times. In nucleotides, the CDR3 is TGCGCCAGCAGCTCATTAGCGGGAGTTGGCACAGATACGCAGTATTTT. As protein: CASSSLAGVGTDTQYF. The chain recombines TRBV5-1 with TRBJ2-3; 9 nucleotides align to TRBD2. CDR1 is SGHRS and CDR2 is YFSETQ in the germline V gene. The trim removed 3 bases at V and 1 base at J, leaving 6 bases unmatched. The CDR3 sequence is 16 residues long. The entire variable domain, with the rest obtained from reference TRBV5-1 and TRBJ2-3, is as follows: KAGVTQTPRYLIKTRGQQVTLSCSPISGHRSVSWYQQTPGQGLQFLFEYFSETQRNKGNFPGRFSGRQFSNSRSEMNVSTLELGDSALYLCASSSLAGVGTDTQYFGPGTRLTVL.

The V and J genes are TRBV9 and TRBJ2-1; 7 bases are shared with TRBD2. Per the germline V gene, CDR1 is SGDLS and CDR2 is YYNGEE. The ends lost 0 bases at V and 3 bases at J; junction bases unmatched: 3. This CDR3 contains 15 residues. The CDR3 spells CASSVGRGDYNEQFF. In DNA form, the CDR3 reads TGTGCCAGCAGCGTAGGACGGGGGGACTACAATGAGCAGTTCTTC.

The sample holds a few counts of this clone. The rearrangement joins TRBV5-6 to TRBJ1-2; D is possibly TRBD1 (5 bases). Germline V gene lookup returns CDR1 SGHDT and CDR2 YYEEEE. This CDR3 contains 12 residues. The V end lost 0 bases, the J end lost 13 bases, and 13 bases lay between the germline ends. The CDR3 reads CASSLEGNPSTF. For the CDR3, the DNA is TGTGCCAGCAGCTTGGAGGGGAACCCAAGCACCTTC.

The rearrangement uses TRBV2 and TRBJ1-2; 9 positions agree with TRBD1. The CDR3 consists of 12 residues. J gave up 7 bases and V 4 bases, and 1 base lay outside the gene matches. Per the germline V gene, CDR1 is SNHLY and CDR2 is FYNNEI. The chain's CDR3 is CASSVTGGGYTF. The CDR3 region has the DNA TGTGCCAGCAGTGTGACAGGGGGTGGCTACACCTTC.

This chain uses TRBV7-2 with TRBJ2-7; a possible D gene is TRBD1 (6 bases). The V end was cut by 5 bases, the J end by 10 bases, with 21 bases between. CDR3 length equals 14 residues. Germline CDR1 and CDR2: SGHTA and FQGNSA. The DNA of the CDR3 is TGTGCCAGCAGCGAGAATGGGGGCTCCGAAGTCCAGTACTTC. This sequence encodes CASSENGGSEVQYF.

This clone appeared a single time. The junction differs from germline at one of its ends, possibly a read error. V is TRBV7-9 and J is TRBJ2-1; 10 bases agree with TRBD2. The length of the CDR3 is 16 residues. CDR1 is SEHNR, CDR2 FQNEAQ, per germline (reference sequence). The CDR3 DNA follows: TGTTCCAGCAGCCCTAGGACTAGCGGCTCCTACAATGAGCAGTTCTTC. Translating it yields CSSSPRTSGSYNEQFF.

The chain employs TRBV5-4 and TRBJ1-1; 9 bases agree with TRBD1. The V gene end was trimmed by 4 bases and the J gene end by 6 bases; junction bases not matched to a gene: 13. The germline gives CDR1 SGHNT, CDR2 YYREEE (reference sequence). The CDR3 is 16 amino acids. CDR3 sequence: CASSPPPGTGTPEAFF. In DNA form, the CDR3 reads TGTGCCAGCAGCCCCCCACCCGGGACAGGGACCCCTGAAGCTTTCTTT.

The chain's CDR3 is CASSREGAKNIQYF. The CDR3 DNA sequence: TGTGCCAGCAGTCGGGAGGGGGCCAAAAACATTCAGTACTTC. This chain joins TRBV2 and TRBJ2-4; TRBD2 agrees at 8 bases. Germline CDR1 and CDR2: SNHLY and FYNNEI. V shed 5 bases, J shed 1 base, and the junction held 1 base outside the gene matches. The CDR3 runs 14 residues.